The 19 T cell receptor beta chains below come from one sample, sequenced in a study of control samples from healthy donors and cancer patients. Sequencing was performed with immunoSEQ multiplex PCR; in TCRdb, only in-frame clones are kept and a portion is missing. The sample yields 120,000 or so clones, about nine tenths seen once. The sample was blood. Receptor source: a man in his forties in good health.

CDR3 coding DNA: TGCGCCAGCAGCTTGTTGGAGACCCAGTACTTC. Protein: CASSLLETQYF. The chain uses TRBV5-1 and TRBJ2-5; no clear D gene. The CDR3 extends over 11 amino acids. Per the germline V gene, CDR1 is SGHRS and CDR2 is YFSETQ. V was cut by 1 base and J by 5 bases, with 3 bases left in between.

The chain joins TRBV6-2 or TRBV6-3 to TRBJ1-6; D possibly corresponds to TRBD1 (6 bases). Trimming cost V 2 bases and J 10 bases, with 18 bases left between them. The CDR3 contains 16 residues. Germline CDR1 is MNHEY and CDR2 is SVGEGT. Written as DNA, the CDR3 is TGTGCCAGCAGTTACGGGGGGCAGGGTGAGAGGTCACCCCTCCACTTT. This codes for CASSYGGQGERSPLHF.

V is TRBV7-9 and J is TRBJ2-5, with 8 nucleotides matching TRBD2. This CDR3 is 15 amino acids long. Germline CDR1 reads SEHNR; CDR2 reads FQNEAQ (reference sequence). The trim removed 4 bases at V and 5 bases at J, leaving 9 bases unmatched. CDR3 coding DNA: TGTGCCAGCAGCTCCCAGACCGGGAGGGAGGAGACCCAGTACTTC. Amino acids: CASSSQTGREETQYF.

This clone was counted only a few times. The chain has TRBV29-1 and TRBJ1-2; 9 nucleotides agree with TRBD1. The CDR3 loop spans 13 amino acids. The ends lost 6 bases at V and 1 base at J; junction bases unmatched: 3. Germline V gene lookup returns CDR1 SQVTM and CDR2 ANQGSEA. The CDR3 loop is CSVRGQGNYGYTF. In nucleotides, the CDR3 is TGCAGCGTCAGGGGACAGGGTAACTATGGCTACACCTTC.

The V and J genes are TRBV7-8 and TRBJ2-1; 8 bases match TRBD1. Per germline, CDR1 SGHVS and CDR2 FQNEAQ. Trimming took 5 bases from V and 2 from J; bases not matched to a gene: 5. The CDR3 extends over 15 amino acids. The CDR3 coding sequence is TGTGCCAGCAGCGCACAACAGGGGGCCTACAATGAGCAGTTCTTC. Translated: CASSAQQGAYNEQFF.

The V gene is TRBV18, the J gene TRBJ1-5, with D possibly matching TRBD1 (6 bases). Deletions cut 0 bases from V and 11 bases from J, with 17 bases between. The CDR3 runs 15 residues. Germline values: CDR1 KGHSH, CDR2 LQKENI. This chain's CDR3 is CASSPPGFQGRSQHF. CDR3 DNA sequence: TGTGCCAGCTCACCACCGGGTTTTCAGGGGAGGTCCCAGCATTTT.

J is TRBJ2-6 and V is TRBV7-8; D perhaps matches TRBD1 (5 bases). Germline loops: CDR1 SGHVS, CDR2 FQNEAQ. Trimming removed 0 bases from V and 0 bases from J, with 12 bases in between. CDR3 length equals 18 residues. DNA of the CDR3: TGTGCCAGCAGCTTAGCGGGGCTCGACCTCTCTGGGGCCAACGTCCTGACTTTC. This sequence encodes CASSLAGLDLSGANVLTF.

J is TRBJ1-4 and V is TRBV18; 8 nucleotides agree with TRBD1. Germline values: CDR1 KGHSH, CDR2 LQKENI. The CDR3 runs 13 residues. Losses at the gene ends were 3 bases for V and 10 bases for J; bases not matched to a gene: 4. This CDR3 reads CASSPPGGVKLFF. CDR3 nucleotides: TGTGCCAGCTCACCTCCAGGGGGCGTAAAACTGTTTTTT.

The CDR3: CATSDSFGTGATNQPQHF. The CDR3 coding sequence is TGTGCCACCAGTGATTCCTTTGGGACAGGGGCTACCAATCAGCCCCAGCATTTT. The chain uses TRBV24-1 and TRBJ1-5, with 10 bases identical to TRBD1. Germline V lookup: CDR1 KGHDR, CDR2 SFDVKD. The CDR3 is 18 residues long. V was clipped by 2 bases and J by 3 bases; unmatched bases: 9.

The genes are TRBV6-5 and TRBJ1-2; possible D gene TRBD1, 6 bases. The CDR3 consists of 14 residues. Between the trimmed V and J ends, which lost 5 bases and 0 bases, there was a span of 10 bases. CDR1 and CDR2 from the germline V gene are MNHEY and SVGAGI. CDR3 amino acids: CASSTRTANYGYTF. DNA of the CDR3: TGTGCCAGCAGTACCAGGACAGCTAACTATGGCTACACCTTC.

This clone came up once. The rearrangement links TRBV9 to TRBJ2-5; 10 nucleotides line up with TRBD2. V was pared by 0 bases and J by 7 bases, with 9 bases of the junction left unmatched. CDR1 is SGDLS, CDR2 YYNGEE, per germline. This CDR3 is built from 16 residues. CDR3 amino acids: CASSVVLAGAGGTQYF. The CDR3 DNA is TGTGCCAGCAGCGTAGTGCTAGCGGGGGCCGGGGGGACCCAGTACTTC.

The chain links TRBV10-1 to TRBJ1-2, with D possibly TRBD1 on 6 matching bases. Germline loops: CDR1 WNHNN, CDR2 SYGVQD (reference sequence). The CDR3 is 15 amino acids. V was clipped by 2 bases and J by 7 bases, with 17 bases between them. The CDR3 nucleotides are TGCGCCAGCAGTGAGGGTCCAGGGGCCTGGGTTGGCTACACCTTC. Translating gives CASSEGPGAWVGYTF.

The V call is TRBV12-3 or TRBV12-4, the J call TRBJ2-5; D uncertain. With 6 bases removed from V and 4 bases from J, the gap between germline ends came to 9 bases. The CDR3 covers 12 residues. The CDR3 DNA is TGTGCCAGCAGGGTACTTGGAGAGACCCAGTACTTC. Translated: CASRVLGETQYF.

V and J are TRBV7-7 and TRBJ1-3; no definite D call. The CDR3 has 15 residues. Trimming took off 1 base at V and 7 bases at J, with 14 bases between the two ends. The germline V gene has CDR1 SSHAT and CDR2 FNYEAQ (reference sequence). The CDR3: CASSLDSSLGNTIYF. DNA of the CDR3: TGTGCCAGCAGCTTAGACAGCTCCCTGGGGAACACCATATATTTT.

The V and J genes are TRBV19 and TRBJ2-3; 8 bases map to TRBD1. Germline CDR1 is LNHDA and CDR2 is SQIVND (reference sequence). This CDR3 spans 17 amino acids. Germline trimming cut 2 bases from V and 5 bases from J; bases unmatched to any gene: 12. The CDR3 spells CASSIRVQTGVLDTQYF. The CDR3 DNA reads TGTGCCAGTAGTATAAGGGTCCAGACAGGGGTCCTAGATACGCAGTATTTT.

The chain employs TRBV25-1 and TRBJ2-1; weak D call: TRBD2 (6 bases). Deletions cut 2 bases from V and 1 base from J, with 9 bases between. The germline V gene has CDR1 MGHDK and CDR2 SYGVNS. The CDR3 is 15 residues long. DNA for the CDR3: TGTGCCAGCAGTGAAGGGGGGATATCCTACAATGAGCAGTTCTTC. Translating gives CASSEGGISYNEQFF. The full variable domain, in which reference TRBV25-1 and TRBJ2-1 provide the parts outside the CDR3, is EADIYQTPRYLVIGTGKKITLECSQTMGHDKMYWYQQDPGMELHLIHYSYGVNSTEKGDLSSESTVSRIRTEHFPLTLESARPSHTSQYLCASSEGGISYNEQFFGPGTRLTVL.

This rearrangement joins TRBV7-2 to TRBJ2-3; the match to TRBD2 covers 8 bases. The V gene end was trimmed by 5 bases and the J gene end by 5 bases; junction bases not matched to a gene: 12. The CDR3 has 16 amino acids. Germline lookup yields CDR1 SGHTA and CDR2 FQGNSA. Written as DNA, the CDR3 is TGTGCCAGCAGCCTATTTACGCCCGGGGGGGGAGATACGCAGTATTTT. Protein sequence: CASSLFTPGGGDTQYF.

CDR3 region: CASSKKERGRCGYTF. CDR3 nucleotide sequence: TGTGCCAGCAGCAAAAAGGAAAGGGGCAGATGTGGCTACACCTTC. V and J are TRBV21-1 and TRBJ1-2; the table's D call, TRBD1, was not checked against the DNA. TRBV21-1 is annotated as a pseudogene. The CDR3 has 15 residues.

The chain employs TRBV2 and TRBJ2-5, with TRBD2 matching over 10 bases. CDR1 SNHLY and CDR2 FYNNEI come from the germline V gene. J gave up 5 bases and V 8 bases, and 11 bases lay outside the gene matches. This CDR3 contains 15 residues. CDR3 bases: TGTGCCAGCGGGATGAGCGGGGGGGCCGGTGAGACCCAGTACTTC. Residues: CASGMSGGAGETQYF.